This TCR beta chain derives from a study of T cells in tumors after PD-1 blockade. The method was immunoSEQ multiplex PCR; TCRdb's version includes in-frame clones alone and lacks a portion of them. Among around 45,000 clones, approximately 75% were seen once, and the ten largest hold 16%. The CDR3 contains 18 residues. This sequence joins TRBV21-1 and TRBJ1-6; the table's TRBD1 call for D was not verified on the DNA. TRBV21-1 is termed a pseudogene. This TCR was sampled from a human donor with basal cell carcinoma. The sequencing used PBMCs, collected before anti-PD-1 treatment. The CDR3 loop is CASGYQNSYRVENSPLHF. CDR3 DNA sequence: TGTGCCAGCGGATACCAAAATTCATACAGGGTTGAGAATTCACCCCTCCACTTT.